These 17 T cell receptor beta chains share one sample of origin, sequenced in a study of STAT5B mutations in CD4+ large granular lymphocyte leukemia. Measured with immunoSEQ multiplex PCR; TCRdb has only the in-frame clones, and not every one. The sample consists of around 35,000 clones, 60% to 80% of them appearing once. The sequenced sample consisted of CD4+ T cells from blood buffy coats. These receptors were taken from a human donor in good health.

The chain recombines TRBV30 with TRBJ2-3; 8 bases line up with TRBD1. The V gene end was trimmed by 3 bases and the J gene end by 0 bases; junction bases not matched to a gene: 5. Germline lookup yields CDR1 GTSNPN and CDR2 SVGIG (reference sequence). This CDR3 has 15 amino acids. DNA for the CDR3: TGTGCCTGGAGCCTACGGACAGGGAGCACAGATACGCAGTATTTT. Amino acids: CAWSLRTGSTDTQYF.

With regard to this clone: At one end, the junction sequence differs from germline, possibly due to a read error. The chain links TRBV7-6 to TRBJ1-4; D not resolved. CDR3 length equals 15 residues. Germline V gene data show CDR1 as SGHVS and CDR2 as FNYEAQ. CDR3 loop: CASSYRADAAAVQVF. As DNA, the CDR3 is TGTGCCAGCAGCTATCGGGCGGACGCGGCAGCCGTTCAGGTTTTT.

This CDR3 is CASSLAPLGGGSNQPQHF. The DNA of the CDR3 is TGCGCCAGCAGCTTGGCCCCGTTGGGGGGGGGAAGCAATCAGCCCCAGCATTTT. V and J are TRBV5-1 and TRBJ1-5; a possible D gene is TRBD1 (5 bases). Trimming cost V 0 bases and J 1 base, with 17 bases left between them. The V gene's germline CDR1 is SGHRS and CDR2 YFSETQ. The CDR3 is 18 amino acids.

V usage is TRBV7-2 and J usage is TRBJ1-1; D uncertain. This CDR3 has 13 residues. The V and J ends lost 5 bases and 3 bases respectively, with 10 bases between them. Germline CDR1 reads SGHTA; CDR2 reads FQGNSA. The DNA for the CDR3 is TGTGCCAGCAGCGCCTCTTGGGACACTGAAGCTTTCTTT. Its protein product is CASSASWDTEAFF. Supplemented by reference TRBV7-2 and TRBJ1-1, the full variable domain reads GAGVSQSPSNKVTEKGKDVELRCDPISGHTALYWYRQSLGQGLEFLIYFQGNSAPDKSGLPSDRFSAERTGGSVSTLTIQRTQQEDSAVYLCASSASWDTEAFFGQGTRLTVV.

CDR3 region: CATRTGGNEQFF. In DNA, the CDR3 is TGTGCCACAAGGACAGGCGGCAATGAGCAGTTCTTC. The chain links TRBV19 to TRBJ2-1; TRBD1 agrees at 7 bases. Unmatched junction bases numbered 6, after V lost 10 bases and J lost 6 bases. Germline V CDR1 and CDR2: LNHDA, SQIVND (reference sequence). The CDR3 contains 12 residues.

The chain has TRBV2 and TRBJ1-2; tentatively, D is TRBD1 (5 bases). Germline V gene data show CDR1 as SNHLY and CDR2 as FYNNEI. The CDR3 is 12 residues long. Trimming pared 7 bases from V and 7 bases from J, leaving 13 bases between. The CDR3 loop reads CASTEWGGGYTF. The DNA for the CDR3 is TGTGCCAGCACCGAGTGGGGGGGTGGCTACACCTTC. Supplemented by reference TRBV2 and TRBJ1-2, the full variable domain reads EPEVTQTPSHQVTQMGQEVILRCVPISNHLYFYWYRQILGQKVEFLVSFYNNEISEKSEIFDDQFSVERPDGSNFTLKIRSTKLEDSAMYFCASTEWGGGYTFGSGTRLTVV.

This rearrangement joins TRBV6-5 to TRBJ1-2; D not resolved. The CDR3 has 12 residues. Germline-derived CDR1 and CDR2 are MNHEY and SVGAGI. V lost 6 bases, J lost 4 bases, and 9 bases lay in between. The CDR3 sequence is CASRGSFYGYTF. CDR3 sequence (DNA): TGTGCCAGCAGAGGGAGTTTCTATGGCTACACCTTC.

In its sample, this clone was seen a few times. The CDR3 spells CASSPNLGPANSPLHF. CDR3 DNA sequence: TGTGCCAGCAGCCCAAATCTAGGGCCAGCTAATTCACCCCTCCACTTT. The rearrangement uses TRBV5-6 and TRBJ1-6; D unclear. In germline, CDR1 is SGHDT, CDR2 YYEEEE. Trimming pared 4 bases from V and 6 bases from J, leaving 17 bases between. The CDR3 runs to 16 residues. Based on the CDR3 plus reference TRBV5-6 and TRBJ1-6, the full variable domain is DAGVTQSPTHLIKTRGQQVTLRCSPKSGHDTVSWYQQALGQGPQFIFQYYEEEERQRGNFPDRFSGHQFPNYSSELNVNALLLGDSALYLCASSPNLGPANSPLHFGNGTRLTVT.

The chain couples TRBV7-2 to TRBJ2-3, with D uncertain. V was clipped by 4 bases and J by 2 bases, with 4 bases between them. CDR1 is SGHTA, CDR2 FQGNSA, per germline. The length of the CDR3 is 12 residues. The CDR3 nucleotides are TGTGCCAGCAGCTCGAACACAGATACGCAGTATTTT. It yields the protein CASSSNTDTQYF.

Concerning this clone itself: A junction boundary mismatches the germline segment, possibly from a read error. This chain links TRBV7-9 with TRBJ2-1; D unclear. CDR1 and CDR2 from the germline V gene are SEHNR and FQNEAQ (reference sequence). The CDR3 consists of 15 residues. The CDR3: CASRSTVVPYNEQFF. DNA for the CDR3: TGTGCCAGCAGATCTACGGTGGTCCCCTATAATGAGCAGTTCTTC.

This chain links TRBV9 with TRBJ2-5; no clear D. The germline gives CDR1 SGDLS, CDR2 YYNGEE. The V and J ends lost 4 bases and 4 bases respectively, with 20 bases between them. The CDR3 consists of 16 residues. In nucleotides, the CDR3 is TGTGCCAGCAGCCCCGGTCGGCCTTCGAACCGAGAGACCCAGTACTTC. This sequence encodes CASSPGRPSNRETQYF. The whole variable domain, remainder taken from reference TRBV9 and TRBJ2-5, is DSGVTQTPKHLITATGQRVTLRCSPRSGDLSVYWYQQSLDQGLQFLIQYYNGEERAKGNILERFSAQQFPDLHSELNLSSLELGDSALYFCASSPGRPSNRETQYFGPGTRLLVL.

The chain uses TRBV6-6 and TRBJ2-3; TRBD2 matches 15 bases. This CDR3 contains 15 residues. Per the germline V gene, CDR1 is MNHNY and CDR2 is SVGAGI (reference sequence). The trim removed 6 bases at V and 5 bases at J, leaving 3 bases unmatched. The CDR3 loop reads CASRPGLAGGDTQYF. CDR3 bases: TGTGCCAGCAGACCGGGACTAGCGGGAGGAGATACGCAGTATTTT.

The chain's CDR3 is CASSLGAGGSYNEQFF. As DNA, the CDR3 is TGTGCCAGCAGCTTGGGTGCGGGAGGGTCCTACAATGAGCAGTTCTTC. The chain joins TRBV5-6 to TRBJ2-1; TRBD2 matches at 9 bases. Per germline, CDR1 SGHDT and CDR2 YYEEEE. The length of the CDR3 is 16 residues. Unmatched junction bases numbered 2, after V lost 0 bases and J lost 1 base.

V gene TRBV10-1 combines with J gene TRBJ2-2; 8 nucleotides match TRBD1. Germline V gene sequence: CDR1 WNHNN, CDR2 SYGVQD (reference sequence). Trimming cost V 0 bases and J 7 bases; bases outside gene matches: 7. The CDR3 loop spans 16 amino acids. CDR3 region: CASSESTTGGLGELFF. Written as DNA, the CDR3 is TGCGCCAGCAGTGAGTCGACTACAGGGGGACTCGGGGAGCTGTTTTTT.

The V call is TRBV6-1, the J call TRBJ2-3, with D perhaps matching TRBD1 (6 bases). V lost 6 bases and J lost 3, with 16 bases in between. CDR1 is MNHNS, CDR2 SASEGT, per germline. The CDR3 consists of 15 residues. The CDR3 here is CASRHKIGQTDTQYF. In nucleotides, the CDR3 is TGTGCCAGCAGGCACAAAATAGGACAGACAGATACGCAGTATTTT.

The chain links TRBV30 to TRBJ2-1, with 7 bases aligning to TRBD2. The CDR3 loop spans 15 amino acids. V shed 0 bases and J 12 bases; nucleotides not matched to a gene: 14. Germline V gene lookup returns CDR1 GTSNPN and CDR2 SVGIG (reference sequence). Here the CDR3 reads CAWSVLSGKNSGQFF. CDR3 DNA sequence: TGTGCCTGGAGTGTACTGAGCGGGAAGAACAGCGGGCAGTTCTTC.

The chain links TRBV4-1 to TRBJ2-7; D perhaps matches TRBD1 (6 bases). Germline CDR1 and CDR2: MGHRA and YSYEKL. CDR3 length: 17 amino acids. Deletions cut 1 base from V and 2 bases from J, with 18 bases between. CDR3 residues: CASSQVVRRRGAYEQYF. Here the CDR3 DNA reads TGCGCCAGCAGCCAAGTAGTCCGACGCAGGGGAGCCTACGAGCAGTACTTC.